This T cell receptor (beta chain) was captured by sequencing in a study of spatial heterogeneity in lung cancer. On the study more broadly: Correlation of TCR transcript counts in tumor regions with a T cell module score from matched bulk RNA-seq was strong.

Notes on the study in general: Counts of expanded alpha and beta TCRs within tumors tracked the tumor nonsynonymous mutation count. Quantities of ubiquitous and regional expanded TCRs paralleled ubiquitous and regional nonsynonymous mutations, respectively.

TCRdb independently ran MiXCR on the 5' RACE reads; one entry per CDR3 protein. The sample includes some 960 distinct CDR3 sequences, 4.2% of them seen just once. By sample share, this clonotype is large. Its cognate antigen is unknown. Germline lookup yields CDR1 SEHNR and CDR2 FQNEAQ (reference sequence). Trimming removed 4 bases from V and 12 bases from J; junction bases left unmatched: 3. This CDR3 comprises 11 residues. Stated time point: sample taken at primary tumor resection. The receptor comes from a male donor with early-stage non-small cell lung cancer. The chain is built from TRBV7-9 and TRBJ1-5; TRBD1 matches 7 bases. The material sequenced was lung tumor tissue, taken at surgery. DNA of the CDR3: TGTGCCAGCAGCTACGGACAGGTCCAGCATTTT. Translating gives CASSYGQVQHF. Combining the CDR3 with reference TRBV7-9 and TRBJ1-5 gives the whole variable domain DTGVSQNPRHKITKRGQNVTFRCDPISEHNRLYWYRQTLGQGPEFLTYFQNEAQLEKSRLLSDRFSAERPKGSFSTLEIQRTEQGDSAMYLCASSYGQVQHFGDGTRLSIL.